These 3 T cell receptor beta chains were sequenced from one sample in a study of T cell changes during pregnancy in multiple sclerosis. Only in-frame clones appear in the TCRdb table, and some are missing; sequencing was by immunoSEQ multiplex PCR. The table shows 29,000 or so clones, with nearly 90% occurring only once. The input for sequencing was CD8+ T cells from peripheral blood mononuclear cells, taken in the second trimester of pregnancy. These receptors came from a female donor with multiple sclerosis, enrolled in a pregnancy study.

This rearrangement joins TRBV16 to TRBJ2-7; TRBD2 is a possible D gene (6 bases). The CDR3 extends over 12 amino acids. Germline CDR1 is KGHSY and CDR2 is FQNENV. Trimming stripped 4 bases from V and 3 bases from J, with 7 bases between. The CDR3 spells CASSLGGYEQYF. Here the CDR3 DNA reads TGTGCCAGCAGCCTGGGGGGCTACGAGCAGTACTTC. The full variable domain, rest sourced from reference TRBV16 and TRBJ2-7, is GEEVAQTPKHLVRGEGQKAKLYCAPIKGHSYVFWYQQVLKNEFKFLISFQNENVFDETGMPKERFSAKCLPNSPCSLEIQATKLEDSAVYFCASSLGGYEQYFGPGTRLTVT.

This chain joins TRBV6-5 and TRBJ1-1; D is undetermined. Trimming stripped 0 bases from V and 4 bases from J, with 9 bases between. This CDR3 spans 14 amino acids. Germline loops: CDR1 MNHEY, CDR2 SVGAGI. Written as DNA, the CDR3 is TGTGCCAGCAGTTACTCGGGCGAGGGCACTGAAGCTTTCTTT. It encodes CASSYSGEGTEAFF.

This rearrangement joins TRBV6-1 to TRBJ2-1; TRBD2 matches at 12 bases. Per the germline V gene, CDR1 is MNHNS and CDR2 is SASEGT. The ends lost 4 bases at V and 8 bases at J; junction bases unmatched: 6. The CDR3 has 15 residues. DNA for the CDR3: TGTGCCAGCAGTGCATCTAGCGGGGGGGCCTATGAGCAGTTCTTC. This gives the protein CASSASSGGAYEQFF.